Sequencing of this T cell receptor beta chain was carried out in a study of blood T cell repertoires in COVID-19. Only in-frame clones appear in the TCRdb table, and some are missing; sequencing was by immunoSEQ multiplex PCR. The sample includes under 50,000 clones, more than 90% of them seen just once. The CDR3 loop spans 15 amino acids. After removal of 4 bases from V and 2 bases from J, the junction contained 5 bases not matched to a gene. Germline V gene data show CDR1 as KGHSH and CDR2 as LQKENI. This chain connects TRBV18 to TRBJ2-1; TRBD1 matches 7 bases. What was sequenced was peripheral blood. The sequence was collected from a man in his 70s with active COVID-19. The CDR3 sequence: CASSRGGQTYNEQFF. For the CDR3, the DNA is TGTGCCAGCTCACGAGGGGGACAGACCTACAATGAGCAGTTCTTC.